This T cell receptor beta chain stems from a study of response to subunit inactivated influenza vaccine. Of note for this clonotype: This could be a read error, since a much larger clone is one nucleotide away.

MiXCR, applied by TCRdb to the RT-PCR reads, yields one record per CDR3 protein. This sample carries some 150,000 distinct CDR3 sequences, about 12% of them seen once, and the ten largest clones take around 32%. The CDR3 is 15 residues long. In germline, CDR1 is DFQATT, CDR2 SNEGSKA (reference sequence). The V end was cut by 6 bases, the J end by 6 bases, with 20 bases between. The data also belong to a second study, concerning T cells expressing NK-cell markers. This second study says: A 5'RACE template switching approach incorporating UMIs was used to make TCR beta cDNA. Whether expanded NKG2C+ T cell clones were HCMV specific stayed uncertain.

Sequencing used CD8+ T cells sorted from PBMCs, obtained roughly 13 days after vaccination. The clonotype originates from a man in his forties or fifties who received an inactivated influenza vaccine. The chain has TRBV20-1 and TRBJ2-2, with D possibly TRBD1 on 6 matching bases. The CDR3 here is CSANEGEGDAGELFF. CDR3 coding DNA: TGCAGTGCCAACGAGGGTGAGGGGGACGCCGGGGAGCTGTTTTTT.